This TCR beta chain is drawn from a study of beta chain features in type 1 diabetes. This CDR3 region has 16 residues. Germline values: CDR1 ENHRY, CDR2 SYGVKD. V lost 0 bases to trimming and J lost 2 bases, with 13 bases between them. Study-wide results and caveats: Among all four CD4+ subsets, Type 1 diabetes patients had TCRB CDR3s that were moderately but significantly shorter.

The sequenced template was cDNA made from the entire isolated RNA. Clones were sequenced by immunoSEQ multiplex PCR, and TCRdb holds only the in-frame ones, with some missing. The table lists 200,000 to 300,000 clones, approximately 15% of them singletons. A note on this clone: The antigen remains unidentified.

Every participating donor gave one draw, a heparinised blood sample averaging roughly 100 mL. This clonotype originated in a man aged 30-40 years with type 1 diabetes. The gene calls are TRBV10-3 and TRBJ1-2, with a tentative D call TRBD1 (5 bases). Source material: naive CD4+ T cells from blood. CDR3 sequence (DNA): TGTGCCATCAGTGAGTCGGTGGGGCTACCCAACTATGGCTACACCTTC. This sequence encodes CAISESVGLPNYGYTF.